Listed here are 24 T cell receptor beta chains from one sample, sequenced in a study of blood T cell repertoires in COVID-19. Some clones are missing from TCRdb's copy, which holds only in-frame ones; the method was immunoSEQ multiplex PCR. Among around 250,000 clones listed, about 80% were seen once. The sample consisted of PBMCs or T cells enriched from blood (not recorded which). All receptors come from a middle-aged man who had recovered from COVID-19.

This clone occurred a few times. J is TRBJ2-6 and V is TRBV13; the match to TRBD1 covers 7 bases. The CDR3 sequence is 17 residues long. Germline CDR1 and CDR2: PRHDT and FYEKMQ (reference sequence). V shed 2 bases, J shed 1 base, and the junction held 5 bases outside the gene matches. This chain's CDR3 is CASSLKPGGSGANVLTF. The CDR3 nucleotides read TGTGCCAGCAGCTTAAAGCCAGGGGGTTCTGGGGCCAACGTCCTGACTTTC. Looking up the rest from reference TRBV13 and TRBJ2-6 gives the full variable domain: AAGVIQSPRHLIKEKRETATLKCYPIPRHDTVYWYQQGPGQDPQFLISFYEKMQSDKGSIPDRFSAQQFSDYHSELNMSSLELGDSALYFCASSLKPGGSGANVLTFGAGSRLTVL.

The gene calls are TRBV28 and TRBJ2-5; TRBD1 agrees at 7 bases. V shed 1 base and J 5 bases; nucleotides not matched to a gene: 4. CDR1 is MDHEN and CDR2 is SYDVKM in the germline V gene. This CDR3 contains 14 residues. The CDR3 reads CASSLYRGGETQYF. The CDR3 DNA sequence: TGTGCCAGCAGTTTATACAGGGGTGGGGAGACCCAGTACTTC.

This chain's CDR3 is CASSALRVGNTEAFF. In DNA form, the CDR3 reads TGTGCCAGCAGTGCTTTGCGGGTGGGGAACACTGAAGCTTTCTTT. The chain has TRBV28 and TRBJ1-1, with D unclear. CDR1 and CDR2 (germline): MDHEN, SYDVKM. Trimming removed 5 bases from V and 1 base from J, with 14 bases in between. The length of the CDR3 is 15 residues.

This clone showed up just a few times. The V and J genes are TRBV29-1 and TRBJ2-7; 12 positions agree with TRBD2. V shed 7 bases and J 0 bases; nucleotides not matched to a gene: 16. The CDR3 consists of 18 residues. The germline V gene has CDR1 SQVTM and CDR2 ANQGSEA. CDR3 bases: TGCAGCGCCGAAGCGCCGGGACTAGCGGGTCTTAGCTCCTACGAGCAGTACTTC. It specifies CSAEAPGLAGLSSYEQYF.

The CDR3 spells CASSQGLSNTEAFF. The DNA of the CDR3 is TGTGCCAGCAGCCAAGGACTCTCGAACACTGAAGCTTTCTTT. The chain joins TRBV3-1 (or the pseudogene TRBV3-2) to TRBJ1-1; D is undetermined. The germline V gene encodes CDR1 LGHDT and CDR2 YNNKEL (reference sequence). V gave up 1 base and J gave up 1 base, with 7 bases separating them. CDR3 length: 14 amino acids.

CDR3 nucleotides: TGTGCCAGCAGCCTCACAGATACGCAGTATTTT. Residues: CASSLTDTQYF. The chain carries TRBV2 and TRBJ2-3; D is unclear. Looked up from germline, CDR1 is SNHLY and CDR2 is FYNNEI. CDR3 size: 11 residues. Deletions cut 6 bases from V and 2 bases from J, with 3 bases between.

The rearrangement links TRBV7-3 to TRBJ1-1; D possibly corresponds to TRBD1 (5 bases). The germline gives CDR1 SGHTA, CDR2 FQGTGA. The CDR3 contains 13 residues. V shed 7 bases and J shed 0 bases, with 9 bases lying between them. As DNA, the CDR3 is TGTGCCAGCAAAGAGACAGTGAACACTGAAGCTTTCTTT. Translation: CASKETVNTEAFF.

This clone has more than one count but fewer than ten. V is TRBV7-3 and J is TRBJ1-5; 8 bases are a match to TRBD1. Germline CDR1 reads SGHTA; CDR2 reads FQGTGA. V lost 8 bases and J lost 6; bases outside the gene matches: 6. The CDR3 totals 13 residues. The CDR3 coding sequence is TGTGCCAGCTCCCAGGGGGCAGGTCAGCCCCAGCATTTT. Encoded protein: CASSQGAGQPQHF.

Points on this clone: This CDR3 is also generated by other DNA sequences in the sample. V and J are TRBV11-3 and TRBJ2-7, with TRBD2 matching 9 bases. CDR1 is SGHNT, CDR2 YENEEA, per germline. V dropped 3 bases and J dropped 6; count of bases not matched to a gene: 6. The CDR3 runs 14 residues. The CDR3 loop reads CASSLALAGSEQYF. CDR3 nucleotide sequence: TGTGCCAGCAGCTTGGCGCTAGCGGGAAGCGAGCAGTACTTC.

The V and J genes are TRBV5-1 and TRBJ2-3, with a weak D call TRBD1 (6 bases). This CDR3 comprises 17 residues. CDR1 and CDR2 from the germline V gene are SGHRS and YFSETQ. Trimming removed 0 bases at V and 4 bases at J, with 18 bases between. The CDR3 region has the DNA TGCGCCAGCAGCTTGGACCCTCGGGACACTGTGCCAGATACGCAGTATTTT. This encodes CASSLDPRDTVPDTQYF.

V and J are TRBV28 and TRBJ1-2; TRBD1 is a possible D gene (5 bases). This CDR3 has 12 amino acids. The V end lost 7 bases, the J end lost 5 bases, and 11 bases lay between the germline ends. Looked up from germline, CDR1 is MDHEN and CDR2 is SYDVKM. CDR3 DNA sequence: TGTGCCAGCACTAGGGGTCCTTATGGCTACACCTTC. Translated, it gives CASTRGPYGYTF.

The chain recombines TRBV7-9 with TRBJ2-7; D is possibly TRBD2 (6 bases). The germline V gene has CDR1 SEHNR and CDR2 FQNEAQ (reference sequence). Trimming removed 8 bases at V and 4 bases at J, with 12 bases between. The CDR3 loop spans 12 amino acids. CDR3 nucleotide sequence: TGTGCCAGCCTGGGGGGAAGGTACGAGCAGTACTTC. Translated, it gives CASLGGRYEQYF. Combining the CDR3 with reference TRBV7-9 and TRBJ2-7 gives the whole variable domain DTGVSQNPRHKITKRGQNVTFRCDPISEHNRLYWYRQTLGQGPEFLTYFQNEAQLEKSRLLSDRFSAERPKGSFSTLEIQRTEQGDSAMYLCASLGGRYEQYFGPGTRLTVT.

This clone has only one observation. J is TRBJ2-7 and V is TRBV6-5; 7 nucleotides align to TRBD2. This CDR3 region has 15 residues. Germline CDR1 reads MNHEY; CDR2 reads SVGAGI. Unmatched junction bases numbered 11, after V lost 7 bases and J lost 2 bases. CDR3 bases: TGTGCCAGCACCCCAAGAAGCGGGGCGACCTACGAGCAGTACTTC. This sequence encodes CASTPRSGATYEQYF.

The chain links TRBV7-9 to TRBJ1-5; TRBD1 agrees at 12 bases. The CDR3 spans 16 residues. Germline CDR1 is SEHNR and CDR2 is FQNEAQ (reference sequence). Trimming removed 5 bases from V and 1 base from J; junction bases left unmatched: 3. The CDR3 region is CASSAGQGASNQPQHF. CDR3 nucleotide sequence: TGTGCCAGCAGCGCGGGACAGGGGGCGAGCAATCAGCCCCAGCATTTT.

The CDR3 sequence is CASSWETQIGGEQFF. CDR3 DNA sequence: TGTGCCAGCAGCTGGGAGACACAGATCGGAGGTGAGCAGTTCTTC. This chain links TRBV5-4 with TRBJ2-1, with TRBD2 as a possible D gene (5 bases). V dropped 3 bases and J dropped 9 bases, with 19 bases sitting between them. Germline CDR1 is SGHNT and CDR2 is YYREEE (reference sequence). The CDR3 length is 15 residues.

This clone was detected only once. The V call is TRBV4-1, the J call TRBJ1-3; 10 bases match TRBD1. Trimming at V came to 0 bases and at J to 2 bases, leaving 1 base not matched to a gene. Germline CDR1 is MGHRA and CDR2 is YSYEKL. This CDR3 region has 16 residues. The CDR3 spells CASSQETGGPGNTIYF. CDR3 DNA: TGCGCCAGCAGCCAAGAGACAGGGGGCCCTGGAAACACCATATATTTT.

This chain uses TRBV28 with TRBJ1-5; no clear D gene. Trimming left V 1 base short and J 2 bases short, with 12 bases between. The CDR3 consists of 16 residues. CDR1 and CDR2 from the germline V gene are MDHEN and SYDVKM. The CDR3 nucleotides read TGTGCCAGCAGTTTATTGGAGGTGAGCGGCAATCAGCCCCAGCATTTT. This codes for CASSLLEVSGNQPQHF. The entire variable domain, with the rest obtained from reference TRBV28 and TRBJ1-5, is as follows: DVKVTQSSRYLVKRTGEKVFLECVQDMDHENMFWYRQDPGLGLRLIYFSYDVKMKEKGDIPEGYSVSREKKERFSLILESASTNQTSMYLCASSLLEVSGNQPQHFGDGTRLSIL.

This clone was seen only a few times. The J gene is TRBJ2-7, the V gene TRBV27; 7 nucleotides line up with TRBD1. CDR1 is MNHEY, CDR2 SMNVEV, per germline (reference sequence). This CDR3 has 16 residues. Unmatched junction bases numbered 7, after V lost 2 bases and J lost 0 bases. The CDR3 region has the DNA TGTGCCAGCAGTTTAGGTCGACAGGGTAGCTCCTACGAGCAGTACTTC. This sequence encodes CASSLGRQGSSYEQYF.

This chain connects TRBV3-1 (or the pseudogene TRBV3-2) to TRBJ1-6, with no clear D. The germline V and J ends were trimmed by 4 bases and 7 bases, with 8 bases remaining between them. Germline CDR1 LGHDT, CDR2 YNNKEL (reference sequence). CDR3 length: 13 residues. The CDR3 spells CASSPSSNSPLHF. The CDR3 DNA sequence: TGTGCCAGCAGCCCCTCCTCGAATTCACCCCTCCACTTT.

The CDR3: CSVLFLGQSTDTQYF. In nucleotides, the CDR3 is TGCAGCGTTCTGTTCCTGGGACAGAGCACAGATACGCAGTATTTT. The gene calls are TRBV29-1 and TRBJ2-3; TRBD1 agrees at 7 bases. V was pared by 5 bases and J by 0 bases, with 8 bases of the junction left unmatched. The CDR3 is 15 residues long. Germline CDR1 SQVTM, CDR2 ANQGSEA.

The chain uses TRBV6-4 and TRBJ1-5; D is unclear. The ends were cut back, 4 bases at V and 5 bases at J, with 12 bases in the middle. This CDR3 is 14 amino acids long. Per germline, CDR1 MRHNA and CDR2 SNTAGT. As DNA, the CDR3 is TGTGCCAGCAGTGTCGAGCGTACCGATCAGCCCCAGCATTTT. Residues: CASSVERTDQPQHF.

This clone was counted between two and nine times. V and J are TRBV25-1 and TRBJ1-2; 7 bases fit TRBD1. The trim removed 1 base at V and 4 bases at J, leaving 12 bases unmatched. Germline CDR1 is MGHDK and CDR2 is SYGVNS. The CDR3 is made up of 17 amino acids. For the CDR3, the DNA is TGTGCCAGCAGTGAATCGGTGAGGAGGGGGCGAGGCTATGGCTACACCTTC. This sequence encodes CASSESVRRGRGYGYTF.

J is TRBJ1-1 and V is TRBV6-5; D is possibly TRBD1 (6 bases). The V end was cut by 4 bases, the J end by 7 bases, with 13 bases between. From germline, CDR1 is MNHEY and CDR2 SVGAGI. The CDR3 totals 13 residues. CDR3: CASSFTGTLEAFF. The DNA of the CDR3 is TGTGCCAGCAGTTTTACCGGGACACTTGAAGCTTTCTTT.

The chain combines TRBV29-1 with TRBJ2-2; weak D call: TRBD1 (6 bases). This CDR3 has 14 residues. CDR1 SQVTM and CDR2 ANQGSEA come from the germline V gene. V lost 4 bases, J lost 2 bases, and 11 bases lay in between. As DNA, the CDR3 is TGCAGCGTTGGAAGGGACACCAACACCGGGGAGCTGTTTTTT. Translation gives CSVGRDTNTGELFF.